One and the same sample provided the 8 T cell receptor beta chains below, sequenced in a study of neurological immune-mediated disorders. TCRdb called the 5' RACE reads again in MiXCR, with one record for every CDR3 protein. The sample includes some 86,000 distinct CDR3 sequences, roughly 2.6% of them seen just once. The material sequenced was PBMCs. The receptors stem from a woman aged 25 to 39 with multiple sclerosis.

This clonotype was counted at least ten times. The chain couples TRBV15 to TRBJ2-5; 8 bases are shared with TRBD1. J was trimmed by 9 bases and V by 4 bases; bases with no gene match: 10. The CDR3 extends over 14 amino acids. Germline loops: CDR1 LNHNV, CDR2 YYDKDF (reference sequence). The CDR3 sequence: CATSIDRGNLPQYF. CDR3 coding DNA: TGTGCCACCAGCATTGACAGGGGTAATCTACCCCAGTACTTC.

There are many counts of this clonotype. V and J are TRBV10-3 and TRBJ2-3; TRBD1 aligns across 9 bases. CDR1 and CDR2 from the germline V gene are ENHRY and SYGVKD. The CDR3 length is 14 residues. Trimming removed 4 bases from V and 1 base from J; junction bases left unmatched: 0. For the CDR3, the DNA is TGTGCCATCAGTGGGACAGGGGGCACAGATACGCAGTATTTT. Protein: CAISGTGGTDTQYF.

This clonotype was observed many times. V is TRBV5-1 and J is TRBJ2-2; no clear D. Germline V gene sequence: CDR1 SGHRS, CDR2 YFSETQ. The V end lost 4 bases, the J end lost 6 bases, and 4 bases lay between the germline ends. This CDR3 has 11 residues. CDR3 in amino acids: CASSESGELFF. CDR3 coding DNA: TGCGCCAGCAGCGAATCCGGGGAGCTGTTTTTT.

This clonotype has a count of ten or more. The rearrangement links TRBV6-5 to TRBJ2-5; 11 positions match TRBD2. The germline CDR1 and CDR2 sequences are MNHEY and SVGAGI. V was clipped by 4 bases and J by 4 bases; unmatched bases: 5. The CDR3 is made up of 15 amino acids. The CDR3 loop is CASSLAGGKGETQYF. In DNA, the CDR3 is TGTGCCAGCAGTTTAGCGGGAGGGAAGGGAGAGACCCAGTACTTC.

This clonotype occurred many times. The V call is TRBV4-3, the J call TRBJ1-1; D not resolved. Between the trimmed V and J ends, which lost 7 bases and 1 base, there was a span of 13 bases. The CDR3 has 14 amino acids. In germline, CDR1 is LGHNA, CDR2 YSLEER. In DNA, the CDR3 is TGCGCCAGCACGCCAACACAAGCGAACACTGAAGCTTTCTTT. Protein sequence: CASTPTQANTEAFF.

This clonotype came up many times. The V call is TRBV7-6, the J call TRBJ2-5; D gene uncertain. The germline V and J ends were trimmed by 1 base and 5 bases, with 5 bases remaining between them. Germline V gene lookup returns CDR1 SGHVS and CDR2 FNYEAQ. This CDR3 region has 12 residues. The CDR3 spells CASSLGAETQYF. In DNA form, the CDR3 reads TGTGCCAGCAGCTTAGGGGCGGAGACCCAGTACTTC.

This clonotype appeared many times. This chain links TRBV7-9 with TRBJ2-7; D is perhaps TRBD1 or TRBD2 (5 bases each). In germline, CDR1 is SEHNR, CDR2 FQNEAQ (reference sequence). Between the trimmed V and J ends, which lost 1 base and 7 bases, there was a span of 17 bases. CDR3 length equals 15 residues. The CDR3 coding sequence is TGTGCCAGCAGCTTAGGGGCGGATCGAGGGGTAGAGCAGTACTTC. Protein: CASSLGADRGVEQYF.

The sample holds many counts of this clonotype. The chain recombines TRBV12-3 or TRBV12-4 with TRBJ2-3, with a tentative D call TRBD1 (6 bases). The CDR3 is 14 residues long. V lost 5 bases and J 0 bases, leaving 9 bases between the germline ends. DNA of the CDR3: TGTGCCAGCAGTGAGGGACAAAGCACAGATACGCAGTATTTT. Its translation is CASSEGQSTDTQYF.